The 3 T cell receptor beta chains listed next were all sequenced from one sample in a study of T cells in Graves' hyperthyroidism and ophthalmopathy. Using RNA transcripts as the source, TCR beta CDR3 regions were amplified. TCR CDR3 regions were first amplified by RT-PCR with HTBI primers. Using its own MiXCR run on the multiplex PCR reads, TCRdb lists one record per CDR3 protein. Here the sample spans about 360,000 distinct CDR3 sequences, less than 15% being singletons. The material sequenced was blood. The source is a woman under 30 with Graves' hyperthyroidism.

The chain is built from TRBV30 and TRBJ1-5; D remains unclear. CDR3 size: 13 residues. Germline assignment: CDR1 GTSNPN and CDR2 SVGIG (reference sequence). V was cut by 0 bases and J by 1 base, with 4 bases left in between. CDR3 in amino acids: CAWSVNSNQPQHF. CDR3 coding DNA: TGTGCCTGGAGTGTAAACAGCAATCAGCCCCAGCATTTT.

In the case of this clonotype: This may be a read error: a much more frequent sequence differs by one nucleotide. The V gene is TRBV29-1, the J gene TRBJ1-5, with D perhaps matching TRBD1 (6 bases). Germline assignment: CDR1 SQVTM and CDR2 ANQGSEA. CDR3 length: 12 residues. The V end was cut by 8 bases, the J end by 7 bases, with 15 bases between. CDR3 in DNA: TGCAGCTCTGGAGGGGGTGGGCAGCCCCAGCATTTT. Translated, it gives CSSGGGGQPQHF.

The chain carries TRBV30 and TRBJ2-7; D unclear. V gave up 0 bases and J gave up 1 base, with 7 bases separating them. This CDR3 is 13 amino acids long. Germline lookup yields CDR1 GTSNPN and CDR2 SVGIG (reference sequence). The CDR3 is CAWSVEPSYEQYF. In DNA form, the CDR3 reads TGTGCCTGGAGTGTCGAGCCATCCTACGAGCAGTACTTC.